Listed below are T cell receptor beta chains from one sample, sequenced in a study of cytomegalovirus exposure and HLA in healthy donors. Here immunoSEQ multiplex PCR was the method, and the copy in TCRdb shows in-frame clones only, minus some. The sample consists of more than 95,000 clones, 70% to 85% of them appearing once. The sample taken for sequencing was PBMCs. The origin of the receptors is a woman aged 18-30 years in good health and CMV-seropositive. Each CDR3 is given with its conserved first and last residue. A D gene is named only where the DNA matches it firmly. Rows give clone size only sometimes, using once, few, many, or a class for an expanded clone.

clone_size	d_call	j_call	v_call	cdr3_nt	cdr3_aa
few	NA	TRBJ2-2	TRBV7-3	TGTGCCAGCAGCTTAATAGGGCCAGGGAATTTGGCCGGGGAGCTGTTTTTT	CASSLIGPGNLAGELFF
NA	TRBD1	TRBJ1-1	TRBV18	TGTGCCAGCTCTGAGGGACAGACGAACACTGAAGCTTTCTTT	CASSEGQTNTEAFF
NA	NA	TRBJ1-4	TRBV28	TGTGCCAGCAGTAAATGGCCCGGGGGGCCGGGGACAACTAATGAAAAACTGTTTTTT	CASSKWPGGPGTTNEKLFF
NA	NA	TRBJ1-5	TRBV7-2	TGTGCCAGCAGCTTAGAGGGCAGGGTCAATCAGCCCCAGCATTTT	CASSLEGRVNQPQHF
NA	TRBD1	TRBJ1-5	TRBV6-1	TGTGCCAGCAGGCCACCCGGGACAGGGAGTCAGCCCCAGCATTTT	CASRPPGTGSQPQHF
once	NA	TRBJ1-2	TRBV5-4	TGTGCCAGCAGCCTGGGGGCCCTAAGGGGCTACACCTTC	CASSLGALRGYTF
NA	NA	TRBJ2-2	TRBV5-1	TGCGCCAGCAGCTATTTGGGGGGATCCACCGGGGAGCTGTTTTTT	CASSYLGGSTGELFF
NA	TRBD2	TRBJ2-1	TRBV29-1	TGCAGCGTTGATGAGCGGGGCCCATACAATGAGCAGTTCTTC	CSVDERGPYNEQFF
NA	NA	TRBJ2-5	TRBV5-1	TGCGCCAGCAGCTTGGCCATGGCCCAAGAGACCCAGTACTTC	CASSLAMAQETQYF
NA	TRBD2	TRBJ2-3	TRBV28	TGTGCCAGCAGTACACTAGCGGGACTTGGTGCAGATACGCAGTATTTT	CASSTLAGLGADTQYF
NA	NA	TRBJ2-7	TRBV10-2	TGCGCCAGCAGTTCCCAGGGAACCGAGCAGTACTTC	CASSSQGTEQYF
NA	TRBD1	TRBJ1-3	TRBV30	TGTGCCTGGAGTGTACAGGGGGACTCTGGAAACACCATATATTTT	CAWSVQGDSGNTIYF
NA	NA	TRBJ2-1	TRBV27	TGTGCCAGCAGTTCCAGGGACTTATCGAGCTCCTACAATGAGCAGTTCTTC	CASSSRDLSSSYNEQFF
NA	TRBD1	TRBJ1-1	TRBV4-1	TGCGCCAGCAGCCAAGGGACGACAGGGAGCCTCACTGAAGCTTTCTTT	CASSQGTTGSLTEAFF
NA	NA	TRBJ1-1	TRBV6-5	TGTGCCAGCAAAGACCCCGGGGGCACTGAAGCTTTCTTT	CASKDPGGTEAFF
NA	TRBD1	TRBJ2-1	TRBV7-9	TGTGCCAGCAGCAGGGACAGGTACAATGAGCAGTTCTTC	CASSRDRYNEQFF
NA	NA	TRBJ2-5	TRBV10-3	TGTGCCATCAGAGCGACAGTGGCCCCGCAAGAGACCCAGTACTTC	CAIRATVAPQETQYF
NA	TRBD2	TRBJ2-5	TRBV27	TGTGCCAGCAGTTTATTTGCGGGGGAAGAGACCCAGTACTTC	CASSLFAGEETQYF
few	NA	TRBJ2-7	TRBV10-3	TGTGCCATCAGTGACGGGTTCTCCGAGCAGTACTTC	CAISDGFSEQYF
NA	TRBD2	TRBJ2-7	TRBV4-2	TGTGCCAGCAGCCAAGTCGCGGGAGCTTACGAGCAGTACTTC	CASSQVAGAYEQYF
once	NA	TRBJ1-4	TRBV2	TGTGCCAGTTGGGGGGGTAAATCTGAAAAACTGTTTTTT	CASWGGKSEKLFF
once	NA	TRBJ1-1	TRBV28	TGTGCCAGTCTAACAGGGCGGCACACTGAAGCTTTCTTT	CASLTGRHTEAFF
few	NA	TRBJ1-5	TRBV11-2	TGTGCCAGCAGCTTAATGAACGGGGAGGCCCAGCATTTT	CASSLMNGEAQHF
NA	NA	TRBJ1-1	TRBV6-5	TGTGCCAGCAGTTCCGGTGGAGCGACGGGCACTGAAGCTTTCTTT	CASSSGGATGTEAFF
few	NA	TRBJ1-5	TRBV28	TGTGCCAGCAGCTTACGGCAGGGCCATCAGCCCCAGCATTTT	CASSLRQGHQPQHF
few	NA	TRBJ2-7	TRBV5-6	TGTGCCAGCAGCTCGGCGTTCGGGGTCCTCGAAGCCGAGCAGTACTTC	CASSSAFGVLEAEQYF
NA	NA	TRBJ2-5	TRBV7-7	TGTGCTAGCAGCTTAGGCCTAGGGAGCGGCGGGGAGACCCAGTACTTC	CASSLGLGSGGETQYF
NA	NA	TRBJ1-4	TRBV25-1	TGTGCCAGCAGTGAATTGAGAGGGCAGGGAGGGGAAAAACTGTTTTTT	CASSELRGQGGEKLFF
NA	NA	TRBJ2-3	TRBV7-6	TGTGCCAGCAGCTTAGTGGGCGCAGATACGCAGTATTTT	CASSLVGADTQYF
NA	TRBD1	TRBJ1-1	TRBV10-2	TGCGCCAGCAGAGGGACAGCTACTGAAGCTTTCTTT	CASRGTATEAFF
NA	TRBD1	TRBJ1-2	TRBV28	TGTGCCAGCAGTTCAGCGACAGGGGGTAATTATGGCTACACCTTC	CASSSATGGNYGYTF
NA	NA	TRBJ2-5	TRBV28	TGTGCCAGCAGACCGGGATCTGGCCTTCCGTACTTC	CASRPGSGLPYF
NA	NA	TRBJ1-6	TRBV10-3	TGTGCCACAAAGGGAGTTTCCTATAATTCACCCCTCCACTTT	CATKGVSYNSPLHF
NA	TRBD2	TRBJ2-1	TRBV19	TGTGCCAGTAGTACGACGGGGACTAGCGACGAGCAGTTCTTC	CASSTTGTSDEQFF
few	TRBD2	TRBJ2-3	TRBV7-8	TGTGCCAGCAGCTTAGGACTAGCGGGAGGTTATGTAGATACGCAGTATTTT	CASSLGLAGGYVDTQYF
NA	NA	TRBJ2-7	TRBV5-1	TGCGCCAGCAGCTCCAGGACAGACGAGCAGTACTTC	CASSSRTDEQYF
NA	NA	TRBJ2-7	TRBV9	TGTGCCAGCAGCCCGAGCGATTCCTACGAGCAGTACTTC	CASSPSDSYEQYF
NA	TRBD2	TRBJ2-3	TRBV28	TGTGCCAGCCGCAGACTAGCGGGAGGGCCGGGCACAGATACGCAGTATTTT	CASRRLAGGPGTDTQYF
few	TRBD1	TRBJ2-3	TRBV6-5	TGTGCCAGCAGTCGGACAGGGCTTAGGGGAGATACGCAGTATTTT	CASSRTGLRGDTQYF
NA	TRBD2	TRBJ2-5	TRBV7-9	TGTGCCAGCAGCGAAGGACTAGCGGGAGGAGAGACCCAGTACTTC	CASSEGLAGGETQYF